The 20 T cell receptor beta chains reported below all come from one sample, sequenced in a study of T cells in Graves' hyperthyroidism and ophthalmopathy. It was RNA transcripts that yielded the amplified TCR beta CDR3 regions. Primed by the HTBI set, a first-round RT-PCR was run on the TCR CDR3. From the multiplex PCR reads, TCRdb called clonotypes with MiXCR, one entry per CDR3 protein. The data contain 400,000 to 600,000 distinct CDR3 sequences, about 16% of them singletons. The sample was blood. These receptors came from a woman in her 30s with Graves' ophthalmopathy.

The V gene is TRBV6-2 or TRBV6-3, the J gene TRBJ2-1; 10 bases fit TRBD2. Trimming cost V 3 bases and J 2 bases; bases outside gene matches: 16. In germline, CDR1 is MNHEY, CDR2 SVGEGT. The CDR3 is 20 residues long. DNA of the CDR3: TGTGCCAGCAGTTATCGAGACAGCGATTTACTAGCGGGGACCTACAATGAGCAGTTCTTC. It is translated as CASSYRDSDLLAGTYNEQFF.

The chain joins TRBV28 to TRBJ2-3; D call uncertain. This CDR3 spans 14 amino acids. V gave up 2 bases and J gave up 0 bases, with 6 bases separating them. Per the germline V gene, CDR1 is MDHEN and CDR2 is SYDVKM. Written as DNA, the CDR3 is TGTGCCAGCAGTTTAAGCGACAGCACAGATACGCAGTATTTT. This encodes CASSLSDSTDTQYF. The whole variable domain, filled in from reference TRBV28 and TRBJ2-3, reads DVKVTQSSRYLVKRTGEKVFLECVQDMDHENMFWYRQDPGLGLRLIYFSYDVKMKEKGDIPEGYSVSREKKERFSLILESASTNQTSMYLCASSLSDSTDTQYFGPGTRLTVL.

Ten or more counts support this clonotype. The genes are TRBV12-3 or TRBV12-4 and TRBJ2-3; TRBD2 aligns across 10 bases. The CDR3 runs 14 residues. Germline trimming cut 6 bases from V and 4 bases from J; bases unmatched to any gene: 4. The CDR3 sequence is CASRRTSGPDTQYF. CDR3 in DNA: TGTGCCAGCAGGCGGACTAGCGGTCCAGATACGCAGTATTTT.

This clonotype was seen many times. The J gene is TRBJ2-7, the V gene TRBV20-1, with 13 positions matching TRBD2. CDR3 length equals 14 residues. The germline V gene encodes CDR1 DFQATT and CDR2 SNEGSKA (reference sequence). V was pared by 1 base and J by 4 bases, with 1 base of the junction left unmatched. CDR3 in amino acids: CSARGTSGGYEQYF. CDR3 nucleotides: TGCAGTGCTAGAGGGACTAGCGGGGGTTACGAGCAGTACTTC.

Worth noting for this clonotype: This clone may be a read error of a much larger clone one base away. V usage is TRBV2 and J usage is TRBJ1-6, with no clear D. Germline V CDR1 and CDR2: SNHLY, FYNNEI. CDR3 length equals 11 residues. The CDR3, as DNA: TGTGCCTCATCGGCGGATTCACCCTTCCACTTT. Protein sequence: CASSADSPFHF.

This clonotype was detected many times. V gene TRBV20-1 combines with J gene TRBJ2-4, with 7 positions matching TRBD1. This CDR3 contains 14 residues. The V gene end was trimmed by 3 bases and the J gene end by 4 bases; junction bases not matched to a gene: 6. The germline CDR1 and CDR2 sequences are DFQATT and SNEGSKA (reference sequence). Here the CDR3 DNA reads TGCAGTGCTAGGGCAGACAGGGTGAAAAACATTCAGTACTTC. Amino acid sequence: CSARADRVKNIQYF.

This clonotype was seen many times. V gene TRBV7-6 combines with J gene TRBJ2-7; 10 nucleotides match TRBD1. This CDR3 comprises 14 residues. Germline V gene sequence: CDR1 SGHVS, CDR2 FNYEAQ. J gave up 5 bases and V 4 bases, and 5 bases lay outside the gene matches. The CDR3 bases are TGTGCCAGCAGCTCGCTCGGACAGGGGGACGAGCAGTACTTC. Protein sequence: CASSSLGQGDEQYF.

This clonotype has at least ten counts. J is TRBJ2-5 and V is TRBV7-8; TRBD2 might be the D (6 bases). V lost 5 bases, J lost 2 bases, and 12 bases lay in between. The CDR3 extends over 14 amino acids. The germline gives CDR1 SGHVS, CDR2 FQNEAQ. CDR3 amino acids: CASSPDAGQETQYF. DNA of the CDR3: TGTGCCAGCAGCCCCGACGCGGGACAAGAGACCCAGTACTTC. The full variable domain, rest sourced from reference TRBV7-8 and TRBJ2-5, is GAGVSQSPRYKVAKRGQDVALRCDPISGHVSLFWYQQALGQGPEFLTYFQNEAQLDKSGLPSDRFFAERPEGSVSTLKIQRTQQEDSAVYLCASSPDAGQETQYFGPGTRLLVL.

Worth noting for this clonotype: The junction and the germline gene differ at one end; a read error may be behind it. This chain uses TRBV9 with TRBJ2-7; D might be TRBD2 (6 bases). The CDR3 is 16 amino acids. Looked up from germline, CDR1 is SGDLS and CDR2 is YYNGEE. The CDR3 DNA follows: TGTGCCGGCAGCGTAGGGTCCCGCGGGGCCACCTACGAGCAGTACTTC. As protein: CAGSVGSRGATYEQYF.

This clonotype was seen ten or more times. The rearrangement links TRBV29-1 to TRBJ2-7, with D perhaps assigned TRBD1 or TRBD2 (6 bases each). V lost 6 bases and J lost 4, with 16 bases in between. The germline gives CDR1 SQVTM, CDR2 ANQGSEA. This CDR3 comprises 13 residues. The CDR3 is CSVGGPGEYEQYF. As DNA, the CDR3 is TGCAGCGTAGGAGGGCCAGGGGAGTACGAGCAGTACTTC.

The chain links TRBV6-2 or TRBV6-3 to TRBJ2-3, with TRBD2 matching 12 bases. Germline CDR1 is MNHEY and CDR2 is SVGEGT. J lost 6 bases, V lost 6 bases, and 4 bases had no gene match. This CDR3 is built from 14 residues. In nucleotides, the CDR3 is TGTGCCAGCAGGACTAGCGGGGGAGGGGATACGCAGTATTTT. It specifies CASRTSGGGDTQYF.

This chain links TRBV29-1 with TRBJ1-2; D ambiguous. Trimming stripped 4 bases from V and 7 bases from J, with 16 bases between. The germline CDR1 and CDR2 sequences are SQVTM and ANQGSEA. The CDR3 runs to 13 residues. The CDR3 reads CSVGMEGPSGYTF. CDR3 DNA: TGCAGCGTTGGCATGGAGGGCCCCTCTGGCTACACCTTC.

The J gene is TRBJ2-6, the V gene TRBV19; D is perhaps TRBD1 (5 bases). CDR1 is LNHDA and CDR2 is SQIVND in the germline V gene (reference sequence). The CDR3 loop spans 15 amino acids. V lost 3 bases and J lost 2, with 8 bases in between. In DNA form, the CDR3 reads TGTGCCAGTAGTATGAGGACACCTGGGGCCAACGTCCTGACTTTC. Encoded protein: CASSMRTPGANVLTF.

The chain employs TRBV2 and TRBJ1-2; perhaps TRBD1 as D (5 bases). CDR1 is SNHLY and CDR2 is FYNNEI in the germline V gene. V was clipped by 4 bases and J by 7 bases, with 13 bases between them. CDR3 length: 13 residues. DNA of the CDR3: TGTGCCAGCAGTGTGGCAAGGGACTCTGGCTACACCTTC. Its translation: CASSVARDSGYTF.

The table lists this clonotype with a few counts. V usage is TRBV6-1 and J usage is TRBJ2-4; the D gene is possibly TRBD2 (6 bases). The CDR3 is 14 residues long. Germline values: CDR1 MNHNS, CDR2 SASEGT. V was clipped by 6 bases and J by 6 bases, with 15 bases between them. The CDR3, as DNA: TGTGCCAGCAGAAGGGTCGGGCGGGGAAACATTCAGTACTTC. Its protein is CASRRVGRGNIQYF.

The CDR3 loop is CASSSGSIADTQYF. DNA for the CDR3: TGTGCCAGCTCTAGCGGGAGTATAGCAGATACGCAGTATTTT. The chain joins TRBV6-1 to TRBJ2-3, with 10 bases matching TRBD2. The CDR3 consists of 14 residues. V was clipped by 8 bases and J by 4 bases; unmatched bases: 6. Germline CDR1 MNHNS, CDR2 SASEGT.

The chain links TRBV10-3 to TRBJ2-7; 10 nucleotides line up with TRBD1. The CDR3 extends over 14 amino acids. With V trimmed by 7 bases and J by 7 bases, 10 bases remained unmatched. Germline V lookup: CDR1 ENHRY, CDR2 SYGVKD. The CDR3 DNA reads as TGTGCCATCATTGGGGCGTTGGGACAGGGGGAGCAGTACTTC. It specifies CAIIGALGQGEQYF.

Ten or more counts support this clonotype. The chain combines TRBV6-2 or TRBV6-3 with TRBJ2-6, with 9 bases that match TRBD1. Germline CDR1 and CDR2: MNHEY and SVGEGT. After removal of 3 bases from V and 0 bases from J, the junction contained 9 bases not matched to a gene. The CDR3 spans 19 residues. CDR3 nucleotide sequence: TGTGCCAGCAGTTATCGGTCGGGACAGGGTGTCTCTGGGGCCAACGTCCTGACTTTC. Protein product: CASSYRSGQGVSGANVLTF.

This clonotype was detected a few times. The chain carries TRBV3-1 and TRBJ2-1, with 9 bases matching TRBD1. J gave up 6 bases and V 5 bases, and 11 bases lay outside the gene matches. The CDR3 extends over 16 amino acids. Germline loops: CDR1 LGHDT, CDR2 YNNKEL (reference sequence). The CDR3 is CASSFPGQGGGNEQFF. CDR3 coding DNA: TGTGCCAGCAGCTTCCCGGGACAGGGCGGGGGCAATGAGCAGTTCTTC.

This clonotype was detected many times. This CDR3 reads CASSLTSGRIKRGNEQFF. CDR3 DNA: TGTGCCAGCAGTCTCACTAGCGGGAGGATCAAGAGGGGCAATGAGCAGTTCTTC. V gene TRBV6-1 combines with J gene TRBJ2-1, with 12 bases identical to TRBD2. The J segment lost 6 bases and the V segment lost 5 bases, leaving 14 bases of the junction unmatched. The germline gives CDR1 MNHNS, CDR2 SASEGT. This CDR3 is built from 18 residues.